One and the same sample provided the 2 T cell receptor beta chains below, sequenced in a study of control samples from healthy donors and cancer patients. Here immunoSEQ multiplex PCR was the method, and the copy in TCRdb shows in-frame clones only, minus some. The profile shows about 40,000 clones, around 90% of them singletons. Sequences were obtained from blood. Receptors originate from a woman between 50 and 59 years old in good health.

The chain employs TRBV5-4 and TRBJ1-1; the D is unclear. V dropped 2 bases and J dropped 0 bases, with 8 bases sitting between them. From germline, CDR1 is SGHNT and CDR2 YYREEE (reference sequence). The CDR3 consists of 14 residues. DNA for the CDR3: TGTGCCAGCAGCTTTTCGAACGTGAACACTGAAGCTTTCTTT. Residues: CASSFSNVNTEAFF.

This sequence joins TRBV27 and TRBJ2-1, with TRBD2 matching 13 bases. In germline, CDR1 is MNHEY, CDR2 SMNVEV (reference sequence). The junction had 3 bases not matched to a gene; V was cut back by 2 bases and J by 5 bases. The CDR3 contains 16 residues. The CDR3 DNA sequence: TGTGCCAGCAGTTTACCGGGACTAGCGGGGCACAATGAGCAGTTCTTC. Translation gives CASSLPGLAGHNEQFF.